This T cell receptor (beta chain) was sequenced in a study of cytomegalovirus exposure and HLA in healthy donors. This CDR3 contains 16 residues. Germline V gene lookup returns CDR1 SGHNT and CDR2 YENEEA. Between the trimmed V and J ends, which lost 0 bases and 1 base, there was a span of 12 bases. The method was immunoSEQ multiplex PCR; TCRdb's version includes in-frame clones alone and lacks a portion of them. Counted here are about 56,000 clones, about 92% occurring once; the ten biggest clones make up approximately 6.3%. Sequenced input: PBMCs. The V gene is TRBV11-3, the J gene TRBJ2-5; D is uncertain. The clonotype originates from a woman aged 18-29 years in good health and CMV-seronegative. The CDR3 spells CASSLDRVRLQETQYF. The CDR3, as DNA: TGTGCCAGCAGCTTAGATCGTGTCAGACTCCAAGAGACCCAGTACTTC. Full variable domain (missing parts from reference TRBV11-3 and TRBJ2-5): EAGVVQSPRYKIIEKKQPVAFWCNPISGHNTLYWYLQNLGQGPELLIRYENEEAVDDSQLPKDRFSAERLKGVDSTLKIQPAELGDSAVYLCASSLDRVRLQETQYFGPGTRLLVL.